Sequencing of this TCR beta chain was carried out in a study of control samples from healthy donors and cancer patients (dated by TCRdb to the early 2020s). Details on this clone: It has no known antigen specificity. Base qualities are not provided; no much larger clone lies one nucleotide away.

The library came from the immunoSEQ multiplex PCR assay. Imported from immuneACCESS, the table was reduced by TCRdb to in-frame sequences with V and J called. These copies leave out some clones; in studies compared against another copy, an unresolved V gene accounts for under half, and the cause of the remainder is not known. The sample table lists 130,000 or so clones, about 83% of them with a count of one. 12% of the sample is taken by the ten largest. CDR3 length: 14 amino acids, cysteine to phenylalanine. Only the CDR3 DNA is retained, 42 bases long and in frame from the first base. V gives up 7 bases and J gives up 0 bases, and the segment between their germline ends measures 10 bases. The germline V gene (reference sequence) provides CDR1 MNHNY and CDR2 SVGAGI.

The clonotype originates from a young man in good health. Input material: blood. The receptor chain draws on TRBV6-6 and TRBJ1-5, with the D gene call left open. The base sequence is TGTGCCAGCAAAAGGAAAGATAGCAATCAGCCCCAGCATTTT. Translated, it reads CASKRKDSNQPQHF.